The clone carrying this TCR beta chain was recorded a few times. This entry belongs to a study of blood T cell repertoires in COVID-19. Study-wide background: From the United States, Italy and Spain came samples of acute and convalescent COVID-19. PBMCs, B-cell-depleted T cells, or T cells provided the cDNA or gDNA that made up the material.

The germline CDR1 and CDR2 sequences are MRHNA and SNTAGT. V was pared by 5 bases and J by 6 bases, with 10 bases between. The CDR3 loop spans 13 amino acids. Study processing details: Quantification of nucleated cells was approximated via reference gene primer amplification. Method: immunoSEQ multiplex PCR; TCRdb's copy keeps in-frame clones and lacks some. V and J calls plus clone size are reproduced from that table; the DNA served to infer D and trimming. The sample shows under 150,000 clones, roughly 80% of them seen only once. The sample comprised peripheral blood. V usage is TRBV6-4 and J usage is TRBJ2-2; perhaps TRBD1 as D (5 bases). This clonotype originated in a man in his fifties with active or convalescent COVID-19. CDR3 sequence reads: CASSFREAGELFF. The CDR3 nucleotides read TGTGCCAGCAGTTTCAGGGAAGCCGGGGAGCTGTTTTTT.